These 10 T cell receptor beta chains were all obtained from the same sample, sequenced in a study of regulatory T cells in long-lasting Graves disease. Specified time point: newly diagnosed GD, antithyroid drugs for less than 3 months. PBMCs were the source of the RNA used for TCR sequencing. Construction of TCR beta libraries relied on iRepertoire HTBI primers and on Arm-PCR targeting CDR3 regions. One entry per CDR3 protein results from TCRdb running MiXCR on the multiplex PCR reads. The data hold 300,000 to 400,000 distinct CDR3 sequences, with over 15% observed a single time. The sample was also linked to a second study, of T cells in Graves' hyperthyroidism and ophthalmopathy.

The sequences come from peripheral blood mononuclear cells (PBMCs), collected at new diagnosis, from a patient treated with antithyroid drugs. The source of these receptors is a man aged 35-49 years with Graves disease.

This clonotype has ten or more counts. V is TRBV5-1 and J is TRBJ1-2; D call uncertain. V lost 0 bases, J lost 9 bases, and 12 bases lay in between. The CDR3 extends over 13 amino acids. Germline V gene sequence: CDR1 SGHRS, CDR2 YFSETQ. For the CDR3, the DNA is TGCGCCAGCAGCTTGGCCTTCGGGAGTAGCTACACCTTC. Residues: CASSLAFGSSYTF.

This clonotype was found a few times. The chain recombines TRBV28 with TRBJ2-7; TRBD2 matches at 14 bases. Germline trimming cut 6 bases from V and 5 bases from J; bases unmatched to any gene: 6. Per germline, CDR1 MDHEN and CDR2 SYDVKM. The CDR3 has 15 amino acids. CDR3 nucleotide sequence: TGTGCCAGCAGCCGGACTAGCGGGGGGATCCACGAGCAGTACTTC. Translating it yields CASSRTSGGIHEQYF.

This clonotype was recorded many times. The chain recombines TRBV7-2 with TRBJ1-5; TRBD1 matches at 7 bases. The germline gives CDR1 SGHTA, CDR2 FQGNSA. V was pared by 5 bases and J by 2 bases, with 3 bases of the junction left unmatched. This CDR3 is built from 14 residues. CDR3 DNA: TGTGCCAGCAGCGACAGGGTTGGCAATCAGCCCCAGCATTTT. Amino acids: CASSDRVGNQPQHF.

This clonotype was observed many times. J is TRBJ1-5 and V is TRBV20-1; 9 bases agree with TRBD1. From germline, CDR1 is DFQATT and CDR2 SNEGSKA (reference sequence). Trimming took 3 bases from V and 5 from J; bases not matched to a gene: 8. The CDR3 extends over 15 amino acids. The chain's CDR3 is CSARDRGSPDQPQHF. The CDR3 DNA sequence: TGCAGTGCTAGGGACAGGGGCTCCCCGGATCAGCCCCAGCATTTT.

CDR3 DNA sequence: TGCAGCGTTGAAGAAGGGGCGAGGGATACGCAGTATTTT. Protein sequence: CSVEEGARDTQYF. The chain joins TRBV29-1 to TRBJ2-3, with D possibly being TRBD1 (5 bases). V gave up 0 bases and J gave up 6 bases, with 10 bases separating them. Germline loops: CDR1 SQVTM, CDR2 ANQGSEA. The CDR3 has 13 amino acids.

This clonotype was counted at least ten times. V and J are TRBV20-1 and TRBJ2-1; 7 nucleotides agree with TRBD1. The CDR3 length is 10 residues. CDR1 is DFQATT, CDR2 SNEGSKA, per germline (reference sequence). Trimming at V came to 6 bases and at J to 7 bases, leaving 0 bases not matched to a gene. The CDR3 loop is CSAQGNEQFF. CDR3 bases: TGCAGTGCACAGGGGAATGAGCAGTTCTTC.

A few counts support this clonotype. V usage is TRBV7-9 and J usage is TRBJ1-4; D may be TRBD1 (5 bases). Germline-derived CDR1 and CDR2 are SEHNR and FQNEAQ (reference sequence). The V end lost 5 bases, the J end lost 3 bases, and 16 bases lay between the germline ends. The CDR3 length is 16 residues. The CDR3 bases are TGTGCCAGCAGCCCTGAGAACGGGGCTGCTAATGAAAAACTGTTTTTT. It specifies CASSPENGAANEKLFF.

This clonotype appeared many times. CDR3 nucleotides: TGTGCCAGCAGCGGGCCAGGGGTAACTAATGAAAAACTGTTTTTT. Protein sequence: CASSGPGVTNEKLFF. This sequence joins TRBV28 and TRBJ1-4; D is possibly TRBD1 (6 bases). Trimming took 6 bases from V and 1 from J, leaving 12 bases between them. CDR3 length: 15 residues. The V gene's germline CDR1 is MDHEN and CDR2 SYDVKM.

This clonotype showed up just a few times. The J gene is TRBJ1-1, the V gene TRBV5-6; D unclear. V was trimmed by 2 bases and J by 5 bases, leaving 16 bases between them. The CDR3 sequence is 15 residues long. The germline V gene encodes CDR1 SGHDT and CDR2 YYEEEE. The CDR3 loop is CASSFTPERGTEAFF. Here the CDR3 DNA reads TGTGCCAGCAGCTTCACGCCGGAGAGAGGAACTGAAGCTTTCTTT. Combining the CDR3 with reference TRBV5-6 and TRBJ1-1 gives the whole variable domain DAGVTQSPTHLIKTRGQQVTLRCSPKSGHDTVSWYQQALGQGPQFIFQYYEEEERQRGNFPDRFSGHQFPNYSSELNVNALLLGDSALYLCASSFTPERGTEAFFGQGTRLTVV.

This clonotype has just a few counts. The chain is built from TRBV19 and TRBJ2-5; 7 bases are a match to TRBD1. Per germline, CDR1 LNHDA and CDR2 SQIVND (reference sequence). This CDR3 has 13 residues. The V segment lost 8 bases and the J segment 1 base; nucleotides outside the gene matches: 4. CDR3 region: CASGDRIQETQYF. The DNA for the CDR3 is TGTGCCAGTGGGGACAGAATCCAAGAGACCCAGTACTTC.